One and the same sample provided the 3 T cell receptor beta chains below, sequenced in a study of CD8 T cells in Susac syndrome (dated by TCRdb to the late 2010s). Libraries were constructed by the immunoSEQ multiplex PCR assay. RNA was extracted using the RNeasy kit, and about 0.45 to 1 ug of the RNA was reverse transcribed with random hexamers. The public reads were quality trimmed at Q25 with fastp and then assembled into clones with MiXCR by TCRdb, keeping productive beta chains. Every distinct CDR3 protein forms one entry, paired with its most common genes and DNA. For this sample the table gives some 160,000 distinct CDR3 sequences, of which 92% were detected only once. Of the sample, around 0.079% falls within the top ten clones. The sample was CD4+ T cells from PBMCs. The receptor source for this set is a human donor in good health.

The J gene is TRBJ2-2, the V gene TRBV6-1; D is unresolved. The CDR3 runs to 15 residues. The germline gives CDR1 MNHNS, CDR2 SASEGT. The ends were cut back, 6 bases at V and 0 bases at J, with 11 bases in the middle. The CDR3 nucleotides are TGTGCCAGCAGGTCCGGAGCCACGAACACCGGGGAGCTGTTTTTT. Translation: CASRSGATNTGELFF.

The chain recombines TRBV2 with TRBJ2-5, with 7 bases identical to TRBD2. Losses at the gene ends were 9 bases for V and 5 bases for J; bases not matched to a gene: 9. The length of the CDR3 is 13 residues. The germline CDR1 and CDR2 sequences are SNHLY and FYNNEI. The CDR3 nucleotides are TGTGCCAGTGGGAGGGTCCATGGCGAGACCCAGTACTTC. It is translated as CASGRVHGETQYF.

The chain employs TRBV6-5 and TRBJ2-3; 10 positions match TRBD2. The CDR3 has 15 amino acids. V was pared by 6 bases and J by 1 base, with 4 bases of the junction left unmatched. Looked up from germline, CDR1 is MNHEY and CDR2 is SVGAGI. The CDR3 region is CASRPGTSGTDTQYF. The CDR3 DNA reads TGTGCCAGCAGGCCCGGGACTAGCGGCACAGATACGCAGTATTTT.